These 9 T cell receptor beta chains share one sample of origin, sequenced in a study of post-analysis software for immune sequencing data. Overall study results and limits: Comparison of patients with controls showed five TRBV segments more frequent in patients, TRBV5-6, TRBV5-1 and TRBV20-1 among them.

These receptors' antigens are unknown. TCR beta cDNA libraries included unique molecular identifiers. TCRdb re-called the PCR reads with MiXCR, one entry per CDR3 protein. This sample has some 890,000 distinct CDR3 sequences; approximately 50% occur once, and the top ten carry about 4.8%. Sequencing input: blood. These receptors came from a girl aged 10 to 17 with multiple sclerosis.

This clonotype was seen only a few times. This rearrangement joins TRBV5-1 to TRBJ2-7; D gene unclear. The J call may be in error: the DNA end matches TRBJ2-5 better. Germline V gives CDR1 SGHRS, CDR2 YFSETQ. The CDR3 is 15 residues long. The CDR3: CASSLEGRWEETQYF. The CDR3 DNA reads TGCGCCAGCAGCTTGGAGGGAAGATGGGAAGAGACCCAGTACTTC.

This chain uses TRBV7-8 with TRBJ2-5, with TRBD2 identical over 7 bases. Near its end, the DNA agrees better with TRBJ2-7, so the J call may be wrong. The length of the CDR3 is 15 residues. Looked up from germline, CDR1 is SGHVS and CDR2 is FQNEAQ. The CDR3 sequence is CASSLGVGEGYEQYF. In nucleotides, the CDR3 is TGTGCCAGCAGCTTAGGGGTAGGGGAGGGATACGAGCAGTACTTC.

The V and J genes are TRBV7-6 and TRBJ1-2, with D maybe TRBD1 (5 bases). The CDR3 covers 13 residues. Looked up from germline, CDR1 is SGHVS and CDR2 is FNYEAQ. V was shortened by 1 base and J by 8 bases, with 11 bases between the two germline ends. CDR3 protein: CASSLGSWGGYTF. The DNA of the CDR3 is TGTGCCAGCAGCTTAGGAAGCTGGGGGGGCTACACCTTC. The full variable domain, with the rest looked up from reference TRBV7-6 and TRBJ1-2, is GAGVSQSPRYKVTKRGQDVALRCDPISGHVSLYWYRQALGQGPEFLTYFNYEAQQDKSGLPNDRFSAERPEGSISTLTIQRTEQRDSAMYRCASSLGSWGGYTFGSGTRLTVV.

The chain links TRBV29-1 to TRBJ2-7, with D perhaps TRBD1 or TRBD2 (5 bases each). The CDR3 runs 12 residues. Germline-derived CDR1 and CDR2 are SQVTM and ANQGSEA. V lost 4 bases, J lost 0 bases, and 7 bases lay in between. In nucleotides, the CDR3 is TGCAGCGTTGGGGACGACTCCTACGAGCAGTACTTC. This translates into CSVGDDSYEQYF.

J is TRBJ2-5 and V is TRBV11-1, with D hard to call. The CDR3 loop spans 14 amino acids. The ends were cut back, 0 bases at V and 5 bases at J, with 10 bases in the middle. The germline V gene has CDR1 SGHAT and CDR2 FQDESV (reference sequence). The CDR3 bases are TGTGCCAGCAGCTTAGCCCGGAGATCGGAGACCCAGTACTTC. Its translation: CASSLARRSETQYF.

This chain connects TRBV15 to TRBJ2-3, with D unresolved. V was pared by 3 bases and J by 0 bases, with 13 bases between. CDR1 and CDR2 from the germline V gene are LNHNV and YYDKDF (reference sequence). The CDR3 spans 16 residues. CDR3 sequence (DNA): TGTGCCACCAGCAGTGACACAGAAGCTAGCACAGATACGCAGTATTTT. It specifies CATSSDTEASTDTQYF.

This clonotype was counted between two and nine times. The rearrangement links TRBV27 to TRBJ2-5; TRBD1 matches at 7 bases. There are 14 residues in the CDR3. Looked up from germline, CDR1 is MNHEY and CDR2 is SMNVEV (reference sequence). V lost 3 bases to trimming and J lost 3 bases; unmatched junction nucleotides: 4. The CDR3 loop reads CASSFLGGEETQYF. The CDR3 DNA reads as TGTGCCAGCAGTTTTTTAGGGGGCGAAGAGACCCAGTACTTC.

The chain recombines TRBV5-1 with TRBJ2-7, with 7 bases matching TRBD1. The V and J ends lost 0 bases and 3 bases, in that order; junction bases with no gene match: 6. The CDR3 totals 15 residues. Germline V gives CDR1 SGHRS, CDR2 YFSETQ. This CDR3 is CASSLVRDSNYEQYF. As DNA, the CDR3 is TGCGCCAGCAGCTTGGTTAGGGACAGCAACTACGAGCAGTACTTC.

J is TRBJ1-1 and V is TRBV12-3 or TRBV12-4; no firm D call. The CDR3 runs to 12 residues. V gave up 4 bases and J gave up 5 bases, with 8 bases separating them. The CDR3 DNA sequence: TGTGCCAGCAGTTACGACATAACTGAAGCTTTCTTT. Translating gives CASSYDITEAFF.